This T cell receptor (beta chain) was sequenced for a study of graft-versus-host responses after intestinal transplantation. Study summary: Uniformly, recipients were administered anti-thymocyte globulin induction with subsequent tacrolimus and steroids for approximately 3 years.

Method: immunoSEQ multiplex PCR; TCRdb's copy keeps in-frame clones and lacks some. Counted here are 95,000 to 150,000 clones, about 93% occurring once; the ten biggest clones make up 0.09% to 0.15%. Of note for this clone: Antigen specificity is unknown.

Looked up from germline, CDR1 is SGDLS and CDR2 is YYNGEE. V shed 2 bases and J shed 3 bases, with 8 bases lying between them. This CDR3 contains 13 residues. The sequences come from unstimulated CD4+ T cells sorted from spleen or lymph node cells, collected before intestinal transplant. This clonotype originated in a human donor who received an intestinal transplant. The chain uses TRBV9 and TRBJ1-2, with D unclear. The CDR3 DNA reads as TGTGCCAGCAGCGTGGGATTGGACTATGGCTACACCTTC. It is translated as CASSVGLDYGYTF.